Below, 9 T cell receptor beta chains from the same sample are listed, as sequenced in a study of sequential checkpoint blockade in melanoma. Sample treatment: randomized to nivolumab then ipilimumab (arm A) or the reverse (arm B). Profiled with immunoSEQ multiplex PCR; TCRdb holds only in-frame clones, not every one. Of some 22,000 clones listed, around 30% are singletons. The sequenced sample was tumor tissue (inferred from file names), obtained from a patient given nivolumab and ipilimumab in sequence. All receptors derive from a human donor with melanoma.

The V and J genes are TRBV19 and TRBJ2-2; weak D call: TRBD1 (5 bases). Trimming took 8 bases from V and 7 from J, leaving 14 bases between them. The CDR3 is 13 amino acids. Germline V gene sequence: CDR1 LNHDA, CDR2 SQIVND (reference sequence). The CDR3 here is CASRGRVNGELFF. The DNA of the CDR3 is TGTGCCAGTCGTGGCAGGGTGAACGGGGAGCTGTTTTTT. Full variable domain (outside the CDR3, taken from reference TRBV19 and TRBJ2-2): DGGITQSPKYLFRKEGQNVTLSCEQNLNHDAMYWYRQDPGQGLRLIYYSQIVNDFQKGDIAEGYSVSREKKESFPLTVTSAQKNPTAFYLCASRGRVNGELFFGEGSRLTVL.

The rearrangement uses TRBV6-8 and TRBJ1-1; TRBD1 might be the D (6 bases). The V gene's germline CDR1 is MNHGY and CDR2 SAAAGT. This CDR3 has 13 residues. The ends were cut back, 7 bases at V and 4 bases at J, with 13 bases in the middle. The CDR3 DNA reads TGTGCCAGCATCCCACAGGGAAGCACTGAAGCTTTCTTT. This encodes CASIPQGSTEAFF.

This clone was seen only a few times. This rearrangement joins TRBV28 to TRBJ2-2; perhaps D is TRBD1 or TRBD2 (5 bases each). The germline V gene encodes CDR1 MDHEN and CDR2 SYDVKM. V was shortened by 6 bases and J by 6 bases, with 20 bases between the two germline ends. CDR3 length: 16 amino acids. DNA of the CDR3: TGTGCCAGCAGAAATTCCGGGACCTTTGCTCCCGGGGAGCTGTTTTTT. This translates into CASRNSGTFAPGELFF.

The chain joins TRBV28 to TRBJ1-1; D is unclear. CDR3 size: 13 residues. V was cut by 3 bases and J by 6 bases, with 11 bases left in between. Per germline, CDR1 MDHEN and CDR2 SYDVKM. The CDR3 loop reads CASSFLNVPEAFF. The CDR3 nucleotides read TGTGCCAGCAGTTTCCTTAACGTCCCTGAAGCTTTCTTT.

CDR3 nucleotide sequence: TGCGCCAGCAGCGTAACAGGGTCTAATTCACCCCTCCACTTT. Its protein product is CASSVTGSNSPLHF. The rearrangement uses TRBV5-1 and TRBJ1-6; perhaps TRBD1 as D (6 bases). Germline CDR1 and CDR2: SGHRS and YFSETQ. The ends were cut back, 4 bases at V and 6 bases at J, with 11 bases in the middle. CDR3 size: 14 residues.

This clone has just a few counts. V usage is TRBV11-3 and J usage is TRBJ1-2; possible D gene TRBD1, 5 bases. V lost 5 bases to trimming and J lost 7 bases, with 20 bases between them. Germline-derived CDR1 and CDR2 are SGHNT and YENEEA. The CDR3 totals 15 residues. For the CDR3, the DNA is TGTGCCAGCAGCGCTGGGGAGGGGAACTCGGTTGGCTACACCTTC. Translation: CASSAGEGNSVGYTF.

This clone was seen only a few times. J is TRBJ1-4 and V is TRBV11-3; 11 nucleotides agree with TRBD1. Germline V gene sequence: CDR1 SGHNT, CDR2 YENEEA. This CDR3 has 15 residues. J was trimmed by 8 bases and V by 5 bases; bases with no gene match: 7. The DNA of the CDR3 is TGTGCCAGCAGCCCAATGGACAGGGGGCGAGAAAAACTGTTTTTT. This sequence encodes CASSPMDRGREKLFF.

This clone was detected a few times. The chain carries TRBV9 and TRBJ2-7; TRBD1 agrees at 12 bases. Germline lookup yields CDR1 SGDLS and CDR2 YYNGEE. The V segment lost 5 bases and the J segment 7 bases; nucleotides outside the gene matches: 7. The CDR3 is 14 residues long. The CDR3 loop is CASRKGQGAVEQYF. CDR3 in DNA: TGTGCCAGCAGGAAGGGACAGGGGGCGGTTGAGCAGTACTTC. Looking up the rest from reference TRBV9 and TRBJ2-7 gives the full variable domain: DSGVTQTPKHLITATGQRVTLRCSPRSGDLSVYWYQQSLDQGLQFLIQYYNGEERAKGNILERFSAQQFPDLHSELNLSSLELGDSALYFCASRKGQGAVEQYFGPGTRLTVT.

The rearrangement links TRBV4-1 to TRBJ2-5, with TRBD1 matching 10 bases. The CDR3 length is 15 residues. V trimming: 2 bases; J trimming: 5 bases; junction bases outside the gene matches: 5. CDR1 is MGHRA and CDR2 is YSYEKL in the germline V gene. The CDR3 DNA reads as TGCGCCAGCAGCCAACGGACAGGGGGAAGGGAGACCCAGTACTTC. Residues: CASSQRTGGRETQYF.